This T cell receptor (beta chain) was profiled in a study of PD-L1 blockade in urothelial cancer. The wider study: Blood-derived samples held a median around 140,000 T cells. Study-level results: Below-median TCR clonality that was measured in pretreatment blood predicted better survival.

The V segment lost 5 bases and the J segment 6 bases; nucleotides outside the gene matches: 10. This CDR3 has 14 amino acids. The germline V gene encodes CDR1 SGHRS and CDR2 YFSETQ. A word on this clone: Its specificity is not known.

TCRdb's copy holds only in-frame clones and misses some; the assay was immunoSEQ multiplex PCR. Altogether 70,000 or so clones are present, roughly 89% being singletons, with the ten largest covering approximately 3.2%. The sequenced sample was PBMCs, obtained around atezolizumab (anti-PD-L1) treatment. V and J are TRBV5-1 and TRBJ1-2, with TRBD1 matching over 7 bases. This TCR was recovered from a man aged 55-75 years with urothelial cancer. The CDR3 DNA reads TGCGCCAGCAGGATCCAACAGGGGATCGATGGCTACACCTTC. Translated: CASRIQQGIDGYTF. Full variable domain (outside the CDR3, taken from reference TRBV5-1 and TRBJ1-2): KAGVTQTPRYLIKTRGQQVTLSCSPISGHRSVSWYQQTPGQGLQFLFEYFSETQRNKGNFPGRFSGRQFSNSRSEMNVSTLELGDSALYLCASRIQQGIDGYTFGSGTRLTVV.